The 12 T cell receptor beta chains presented below share a single source sample, sequenced in a study of blood T cell repertoires in COVID-19. TCRdb's copy holds only in-frame clones and misses some; the assay was immunoSEQ multiplex PCR. The sample yields 30,000 to 40,000 clones, roughly 92% seen once. Sequenced material: peripheral blood. These receptors were taken from a man aged 45-65 years with active COVID-19.

The V and J genes are TRBV6-5 and TRBJ2-7; 7 bases are a match to TRBD1. V dropped 6 bases and J dropped 3; count of bases not matched to a gene: 11. CDR1 and CDR2 (germline): MNHEY, SVGAGI. The CDR3 sequence is 15 residues long. CDR3 amino acids: CASSDRDSWGYEQYF. In nucleotides, the CDR3 is TGTGCCAGCAGCGATAGGGACAGCTGGGGCTACGAGCAGTACTTC.

CDR3 in amino acids: CASSQSSGNYGYTF. The DNA of the CDR3 is TGTGCCAGCAGCCAATCATCGGGTAACTATGGCTACACCTTC. V and J are TRBV16 and TRBJ1-2; D is unresolved. V was pared by 0 bases and J by 1 base, with 6 bases between. CDR1 is KGHSY, CDR2 FQNENV, per germline. This CDR3 contains 14 residues.

This chain joins TRBV6-1 and TRBJ1-5, with D perhaps matching TRBD1 (5 bases). The ends were cut back, 4 bases at V and 0 bases at J, with 16 bases in the middle. The CDR3 loop spans 17 amino acids. CDR1 is MNHNS and CDR2 is SASEGT in the germline V gene. CDR3 in amino acids: CASSGPVGVYSNQPQHF. As DNA, the CDR3 is TGTGCCAGCAGTGGCCCAGTAGGGGTGTATAGCAATCAGCCCCAGCATTTT.

This clone was observed a single time. The rearrangement joins TRBV11-2 to TRBJ2-5, with D possibly matching TRBD2 (6 bases). Trimming cost V 2 bases and J 1 base, with 11 bases left between them. Germline lookup yields CDR1 SGHAT and CDR2 FQNNGV. The CDR3 is 15 residues long. The CDR3 DNA follows: TGTGCCAGCAGCTTAATGGCCGGGGGCCAAGAGACCCAGTACTTC. This codes for CASSLMAGGQETQYF.

The chain joins TRBV18 to TRBJ1-2, with a possible D match to TRBD1 (6 bases). The germline V gene has CDR1 KGHSH and CDR2 LQKENI. Trimming took 1 base from V and 8 from J, leaving 20 bases between them. The CDR3 consists of 16 residues. CDR3 residues: CASSPRVGWDITGYTF. The CDR3, as DNA: TGTGCCAGCTCACCACGGGTCGGGTGGGACATAACGGGCTACACCTTC.

This chain uses TRBV10-2 with TRBJ1-5, with 8 bases lining up with TRBD1. The CDR3 has 13 amino acids. Germline CDR1 is WSHSY and CDR2 is SAAADI. Losses at the gene ends were 5 bases for V and 6 bases for J; bases not matched to a gene: 3. The CDR3 DNA follows: TGCGCCAGCAGTTTCGGACAGGGTCAGCCCCAGCATTTT. Amino acids: CASSFGQGQPQHF.

This chain uses TRBV7-9 with TRBJ2-5; TRBD1 matches 8 bases. CDR3 length equals 16 residues. The V segment lost 5 bases and the J segment 1 base; nucleotides outside the gene matches: 9. CDR1 is SEHNR, CDR2 FQNEAQ, per germline (reference sequence). The CDR3 DNA sequence: TGTGCCAGCAGCACTACATGGACAGGGCGCCAAGAGACCCAGTACTTC. Its protein is CASSTTWTGRQETQYF.

This clone was seen only once. The V call is TRBV30, the J call TRBJ2-1, with D maybe TRBD2 (5 bases). Germline V gene sequence: CDR1 GTSNPN, CDR2 SVGIG (reference sequence). V was trimmed by 3 bases and J by 4 bases, leaving 19 bases between them. The CDR3 has 16 residues. As DNA, the CDR3 is TGTGCCTGGAGATTGGCGGCGGGTCGTGCTTACAATGAGCAGTTCTTC. Translation gives CAWRLAAGRAYNEQFF.

This clone was recorded only once. This rearrangement joins TRBV11-3 to TRBJ2-3; 11 bases map to TRBD2. CDR1 and CDR2 from the germline V gene are SGHNT and YENEEA. The CDR3 is 17 amino acids. Trimming removed 2 bases from V and 3 bases from J; junction bases left unmatched: 7. The CDR3 nucleotides are TGTGCCAGCAGCTTACGCCTAGCGGGAGGTGGGACAGATACGCAGTATTTT. Translated: CASSLRLAGGGTDTQYF.

This clone occurred a few times. V and J are TRBV2 and TRBJ2-7; 9 nucleotides match TRBD1. CDR1 and CDR2 from the germline V gene are SNHLY and FYNNEI. The CDR3 spans 13 residues. Losses at the gene ends were 6 bases for V and 6 bases for J; bases not matched to a gene: 6. CDR3 nucleotide sequence: TGTGCCAGCAGCCTTACAGGGGGCGGCGAGCAGTACTTC. Translating it yields CASSLTGGGEQYF.

The chain carries TRBV5-5 and TRBJ1-2; D remains ambiguous. The CDR3 runs to 13 residues. CDR1 is SGHKS and CDR2 is YYEKEE in the germline V gene (reference sequence). V lost 2 bases and J lost 2, with 7 bases in between. The CDR3 reads CASSLRGNYGYTF. The CDR3 region has the DNA TGTGCCAGCAGCTTACGAGGGAACTATGGCTACACCTTC.

The chain carries TRBV19 and TRBJ1-4, with 9 bases that match TRBD1. This CDR3 has 15 amino acids. Unmatched junction bases numbered 9, after V lost 3 bases and J lost 10 bases. CDR1 LNHDA and CDR2 SQIVND come from the germline V gene (reference sequence). The CDR3 region is CASSIQDRGFGKLFF. The CDR3 nucleotides are TGTGCCAGTAGTATCCAGGACAGGGGATTTGGAAAACTGTTTTTT. Using reference TRBV19 and TRBJ1-4 for the parts outside the CDR3, the full variable domain is DGGITQSPKYLFRKEGQNVTLSCEQNLNHDAMYWYRQDPGQGLRLIYYSQIVNDFQKGDIAEGYSVSREKKESFPLTVTSAQKNPTAFYLCASSIQDRGFGKLFFGSGTQLSVL.